Below are 6 T cell receptor beta chains sequenced from a single sample in a study of T cells after yellow fever vaccination. TCRdb reprocessed the 5' RACE reads with MiXCR, giving one entry per CDR3 protein. The top ten clones hold 20% to 25% of a sample with approximately 330,000 distinct CDR3 sequences, approximately 4% of them seen once. The sample in question was PBMCs, obtained 5 days after the yellow fever booster vaccination. All receptors derive from a man between 18 and 35 years old who received the YFV17D yellow fever vaccine.

This clonotype was seen many times. The V gene is TRBV9, the J gene TRBJ1-2; no reliable D call. Germline V gene data show CDR1 as SGDLS and CDR2 as YYNGEE. V lost 0 bases to trimming and J lost 10 bases, with 19 bases between them. The CDR3 sequence is 15 residues long. CDR3 region: CASSVDVGPYYSYTF. Here the CDR3 DNA reads TGTGCCAGCAGCGTAGATGTGGGTCCCTACTATTCCTACACCTTC.

The V call is TRBV27, the J call TRBJ1-1; 7 nucleotides match TRBD1. The V gene's germline CDR1 is MNHEY and CDR2 SMNVEV (reference sequence). There are 15 residues in the CDR3. With 5 bases clipped from V and 5 bases from J, the junction kept 11 bases outside the gene matches. The CDR3 DNA is TGTGCCAGCAGTCCCTTAGACAGGGAGGGAACTGAAGCTTTCTTT. Its protein is CASSPLDREGTEAFF.

This clonotype was counted only a few times. The V gene is TRBV5-1, the J gene TRBJ2-7; 9 bases map to TRBD2. CDR1 SGHRS and CDR2 YFSETQ come from the germline V gene. The CDR3 loop spans 15 amino acids. V trimming: 0 bases; J trimming: 6 bases; junction bases outside the gene matches: 7. CDR3 amino acids: CASSLDASGVREQYV. CDR3 in DNA: TGCGCCAGCAGCTTGGACGCTAGCGGGGTGCGCGAGCAGTACGTC.

The chain's CDR3 is CASSQDDSQISFYGYTF. The CDR3 DNA reads TGCGCCAGCAGCCAAGATGATTCTCAAATTAGTTTCTATGGCTACACCTTC. The chain uses TRBV4-1 and TRBJ1-2; no clear D gene. Germline CDR1 and CDR2: MGHRA and YSYEKL. CDR3 length: 17 amino acids. Trimming took off 0 bases at V and 4 bases at J, with 18 bases between the two ends.

The rearrangement links TRBV7-2 to TRBJ2-1; D perhaps matches TRBD2 (5 bases). V lost 5 bases and J lost 9, with 11 bases in between. Germline V gives CDR1 SGHTA, CDR2 FQGNSA. The CDR3 runs to 12 residues. CDR3 nucleotide sequence: TGTGCCAGCAGCGACTCACGGGGTGAGCAGTTCTTC. Translated, it gives CASSDSRGEQFF.

This clonotype has more than one count but fewer than ten. The gene calls are TRBV7-9 and TRBJ1-1; 7 nucleotides match TRBD1. Germline trimming cut 5 bases from V and 3 bases from J; bases unmatched to any gene: 12. Germline V gene data show CDR1 as SEHNR and CDR2 as FQNEAQ (reference sequence). The CDR3 extends over 16 amino acids. The CDR3 region is CASSPGATGPYTEAFF. The CDR3 DNA reads TGTGCCAGCAGCCCTGGGGCGACAGGGCCGTACACTGAAGCTTTCTTT.